What follows describes a single TCR beta chain. There is no known antigen for this receptor. Base quality data are lacking; no much larger clone is found one base away. CDR1 SQVTM and CDR2 ANQGSEA were looked up in the germline V gene. Germline trimming amounts to 7 bases on V and 6 bases on J, with 12 as the count of junction bases outside the gene matches. Including the terminal cysteine and phenylalanine, the CDR3 comprises 14 residues. The CDR3 DNA has 42 bases and is translated from base 1. To prepare the library, RT-PCR was applied. Sequencing relied on an Illumina HiSeq 2500. TCRdb reanalyzed the raw reads on its own, using fastp at Q25 for trimming and MiXCR for clone calling, and kept in-frame beta chains. Here each entry gathers all rows of one CDR3 protein and keeps the most common genes and DNA. This sample lists fewer than 700,000 distinct CDR3 sequences; 10% to 15% were detected once. The ten largest clones represent over 10% of the sample.

This specimen's time point label, per the study, means: 45 days after influenza vaccine administration. The data stem from a study of response to subunit inactivated influenza vaccine listed by TCRdb under 2018. About the investigation overall: Deep quantitative T cell receptor repertoire profiling was used in the study to track responses to a trivalent subunit inactivated influenza vaccine. Overall results and qualifications from the work: It was suggested by the authors that each seasonal influenza vaccination may recruit only a limited number of new T cells.

This receptor was identified in a man over 45 who received an inactivated influenza vaccine. Donor details come from another sample of the same person, matched by shared clones. The sample here was PBMCs from blood, taken 40 to 50 days after vaccination. In this chain, TRBV29-1 is recombined with TRBJ2-7; 10 bases in the junction line up with TRBD1. The base sequence is TGCAGCGCCTTAGGGACAGGGGTGTCTCGCGAGCAGTACTTC. Its protein product is CSALGTGVSREQYF.